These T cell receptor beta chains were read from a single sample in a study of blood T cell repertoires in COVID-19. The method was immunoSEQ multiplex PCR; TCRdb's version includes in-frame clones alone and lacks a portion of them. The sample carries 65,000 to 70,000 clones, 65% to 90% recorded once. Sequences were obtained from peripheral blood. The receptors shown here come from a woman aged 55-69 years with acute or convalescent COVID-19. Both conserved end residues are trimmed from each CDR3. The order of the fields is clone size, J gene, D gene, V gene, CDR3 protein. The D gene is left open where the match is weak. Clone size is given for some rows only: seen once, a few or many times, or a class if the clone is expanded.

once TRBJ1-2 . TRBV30 ASSPTGGYT
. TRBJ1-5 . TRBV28 ASIRSFSNQPQH
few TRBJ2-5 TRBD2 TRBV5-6 ASSGRGAHMAQETQY
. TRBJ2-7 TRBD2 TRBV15 ATSGTSGRSEQY
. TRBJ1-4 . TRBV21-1 ASSPPRDRGLGEKLF
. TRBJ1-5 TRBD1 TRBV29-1 SVQTGSQPQH
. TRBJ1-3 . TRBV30 AWSFEGAGNTIY
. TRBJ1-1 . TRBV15 ATSRGGSGALNTEAF
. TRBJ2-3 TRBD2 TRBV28 ASSGAFGLAGAPSPDTQY
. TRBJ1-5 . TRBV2 AIGDTEGQPQH
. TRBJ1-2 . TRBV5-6 ASSLRQDYGYT
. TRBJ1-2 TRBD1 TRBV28 ASSPHGQGARGYT
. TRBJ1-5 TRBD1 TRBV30 AWSVDRGGQPQH
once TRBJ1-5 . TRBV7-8 ASSSRGGNQPQH
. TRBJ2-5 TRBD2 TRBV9 ASSGATSGETQY